The rows below give T cell receptor beta chains drawn from one sample of a study of blood T cell repertoires in COVID-19. This table comes from immunoSEQ multiplex PCR, and its TCRdb copy is limited to in-frame clones, with some not included. Of under 250,000 clones listed, about 82% are singletons. Source material: peripheral blood. Every receptor here comes from a man aged 80 or over with acute or convalescent COVID-19. CDR3s include the opening cysteine and the closing phenylalanine or tryptophan. D genes are given only for firm matches.

J: TRBJ1-5
V: TRBV7-2
D: NA
DNA: TGTGCCAGCAGCTGGCCGGAGGGGGGGCAGCCCCAGCATTTT
CDR3: CASSWPEGGQPQHF

J: TRBJ2-1
V: TRBV6-5
D: TRBD2
DNA: TGTGCCACCGGGACTAGCGGTTACAATGAGCAGTTCTTC
CDR3: CATGTSGYNEQFF

J: TRBJ2-1
V: TRBV5-1
D: TRBD2
DNA: TGCGCCAGCAGCTTGTCTAGCGGCTACAATGAGCAGTTCTTC
CDR3: CASSLSSGYNEQFF

J: TRBJ1-4
V: TRBV18
D: TRBD1
DNA: TGTGCCAGCTCACTGACAGGGATTGATGAAAAACTGTTTTTT
CDR3: CASSLTGIDEKLFF

J: TRBJ2-5
V: TRBV7-6
D: NA
DNA: TGTGCCAGCAGCGGAAGGGGGGGGGCTCGGGAGACCCAGTACTTC
CDR3: CASSGRGGARETQYF

J: TRBJ1-1
V: TRBV10-3
D: NA
DNA: TGTGCCATCAGAAATCAGGGTGAAGCTTTCTTT
CDR3: CAIRNQGEAFF

J: TRBJ1-5
V: TRBV19
D: NA
DNA: TGTGCCACCACGGGGGGGTTTGGCAATCAGCCCCAGCATTTT
CDR3: CATTGGFGNQPQHF

J: TRBJ1-6
V: TRBV28
D: TRBD1
DNA: TGTGCCAGCAGTGGAGAGACAGGGTCAAACTCACCCCTCCACTTT
CDR3: CASSGETGSNSPLHF

J: TRBJ1-4
V: TRBV28
D: TRBD1
DNA: TGTGCCAGCAGTTTAGGACAGGGGAGAGAAAAACTGTTTTTT
CDR3: CASSLGQGREKLFF

J: TRBJ2-1
V: TRBV2
D: TRBD2
DNA: TGTGCCAGCAGTGGGACTAGCGGAAGGGATAGTGAGCAGTTCTTC
CDR3: CASSGTSGRDSEQFF

J: TRBJ2-1
V: TRBV7-8
D: NA
DNA: TGTGCCAGCAGCCGAGTTGGAGGGGCCAATGAGCAGTTCTTC
CDR3: CASSRVGGANEQFF

J: TRBJ2-2
V: TRBV5-1
D: NA
DNA: TGCGCCAGCAGCTTGCTGGGCATTAACACCGGGGAGCTGTTTTTT
CDR3: CASSLLGINTGELFF

J: TRBJ2-5
V: TRBV5-4
D: TRBD2
DNA: TGTGCCAGCAGCGGCGGGACTAGGCGAGGGGAAGAGACCCAGTACTTC
CDR3: CASSGGTRRGEETQYF